A single sample gave rise to the 28 T cell receptor beta chains below, sequenced in a study of blood T cell repertoires in COVID-19. Sequencing was performed with immunoSEQ multiplex PCR; in TCRdb, only in-frame clones are kept and a portion is missing. This table has over 200,000 clones, around four fifths appearing once. The sequenced sample consisted of PBMCs or T cells enriched from blood (not recorded which). The origin of the receptors is a man aged 35 to 55 who had recovered from COVID-19.

This chain links TRBV2 with TRBJ2-3; 7 bases line up with TRBD2. Per the germline V gene, CDR1 is SNHLY and CDR2 is FYNNEI. V trimming: 6 bases; J trimming: 2 bases; junction bases outside the gene matches: 8. The CDR3 extends over 15 amino acids. Here the CDR3 reads CASRETSSFTDTQYF. CDR3 in DNA: TGTGCCAGCAGGGAGACTAGCAGCTTCACAGATACGCAGTATTTT. The whole variable domain, filled in from reference TRBV2 and TRBJ2-3, reads EPEVTQTPSHQVTQMGQEVILRCVPISNHLYFYWYRQILGQKVEFLVSFYNNEISEKSEIFDDQFSVERPDGSNFTLKIRSTKLEDSAMYFCASRETSSFTDTQYFGPGTRLTVL.

The J gene is TRBJ1-1, the V gene TRBV12-3 or TRBV12-4; unclear D gene. The CDR3 has 13 residues. With 5 bases removed from V and 5 bases from J, the gap between germline ends came to 12 bases. The CDR3, as DNA: TGTGCCAGCAGTCCGGGGTGGGGAACTGAAGCTTTCTTT. Residues: CASSPGWGTEAFF.

The J gene is TRBJ1-6, the V gene TRBV3-1 (or the pseudogene TRBV3-2); D is ambiguous. V lost 6 bases to trimming and J lost 8 bases, with 8 bases between them. This CDR3 has 12 residues. From germline, CDR1 is LGHDT and CDR2 YNNKEL (reference sequence). The CDR3 DNA sequence: TGTGCCAGCAGTCCTACTGATTCACCCCTCCACTTT. This sequence encodes CASSPTDSPLHF.

The V gene is TRBV2, the J gene TRBJ1-2; the D gene is possibly TRBD1 (6 bases). Germline V gene data show CDR1 as SNHLY and CDR2 as FYNNEI. This CDR3 comprises 14 residues. Trimming removed 7 bases at V and 2 bases at J, with 14 bases between. CDR3 sequence reads: CASKSRTANYGYTF. In DNA, the CDR3 is TGTGCCAGCAAGAGCCGGACAGCGAACTATGGCTACACCTTC.

This chain links TRBV2 with TRBJ2-3; 9 nucleotides align to TRBD2. CDR1 and CDR2 (germline): SNHLY, FYNNEI. The CDR3 extends over 17 amino acids. V dropped 9 bases and J dropped 2; count of bases not matched to a gene: 15. The CDR3 loop is CASGWFERGAFTDTQYF. In DNA, the CDR3 is TGTGCCAGTGGATGGTTTGAGCGGGGGGCTTTCACAGATACGCAGTATTTT.

The chain carries TRBV7-8 and TRBJ1-5, with unresolved D. Germline-derived CDR1 and CDR2 are SGHVS and FQNEAQ. Trimming shortened V by 1 base and J by 4 bases, and 11 bases separated the two germline ends. There are 15 residues in the CDR3. CDR3 DNA sequence: TGTGCCAGCAGCTTAGGATTTACAGCTAATCAGCCCCAGCATTTT. This codes for CASSLGFTANQPQHF.

The chain recombines TRBV6-5 with TRBJ1-5; 8 positions agree with TRBD1. Trimming removed 6 bases from V and 7 bases from J; junction bases left unmatched: 8. The germline CDR1 and CDR2 sequences are MNHEY and SVGAGI. CDR3 length: 14 residues. This chain's CDR3 is CASRGQGVSQPQHF. CDR3 DNA: TGTGCCAGCAGAGGACAGGGAGTATCACAGCCCCAGCATTTT.

This clone occurred once. This chain joins TRBV11-2 and TRBJ2-7; 10 nucleotides line up with TRBD1. V was clipped by 5 bases and J by 5 bases; unmatched bases: 3. Germline-derived CDR1 and CDR2 are SGHAT and FQNNGV. This CDR3 contains 13 residues. The DNA of the CDR3 is TGTGCCAGCAGCCTAGGACAGGGGGACGAGCAGTACTTC. Translated: CASSLGQGDEQYF.

The rearrangement links TRBV11-3 to TRBJ2-1; D might be TRBD2 (5 bases). Germline V lookup: CDR1 SGHNT, CDR2 YENEEA. This CDR3 is built from 13 residues. The V end was cut by 3 bases, the J end by 15 bases, with 18 bases between. The CDR3 DNA reads TGTGCCAGCAGCTTGCTCACGGGGTCTATACCGTTCTTC. Protein: CASSLLTGSIPFF.

This rearrangement joins TRBV12-3 or TRBV12-4 to TRBJ2-3; D gene unclear. This CDR3 spans 12 amino acids. The germline V and J ends were trimmed by 3 bases and 5 bases, with 6 bases remaining between them. The CDR3, as DNA: TGTGCCAGCAGTTTTCGGGTAGATACGCAGTATTTT. As protein: CASSFRVDTQYF.

This clone was counted a single time. V gene TRBV9 combines with J gene TRBJ2-2; D unclear. The ends were cut back, 2 bases at V and 6 bases at J, with 11 bases in the middle. CDR1 SGDLS and CDR2 YYNGEE come from the germline V gene. CDR3 length equals 14 residues. Here the CDR3 reads CASSVHSSAGELFF. CDR3 sequence (DNA): TGTGCCAGCAGCGTTCATAGTAGTGCCGGGGAGCTGTTTTTT.

The V gene is TRBV12-5, the J gene TRBJ2-1, with a tentative D call TRBD2 (5 bases). The CDR3 has 16 amino acids. Per germline, CDR1 LGHNT and CDR2 FRNRAP. V was trimmed by 1 base and J by 0 bases, leaving 10 bases between them. CDR3: CASGLGTQSSYNEQFF. The CDR3 DNA sequence: TGTGCTAGTGGTTTGGGGACTCAAAGCTCCTACAATGAGCAGTTCTTC.

The rearrangement joins TRBV5-4 to TRBJ2-1, with TRBD2 matching over 7 bases. V lost 6 bases and J lost 7; bases outside the gene matches: 22. This CDR3 is built from 18 residues. Germline CDR1 reads SGHNT; CDR2 reads YYREEE (reference sequence). CDR3 sequence: CASNPVGGVVRDSNEQFF. Written as DNA, the CDR3 is TGTGCCAGCAACCCCGTTGGGGGGGTGGTGAGGGATTCAAATGAGCAGTTCTTC.

This chain joins TRBV28 and TRBJ1-3; tentatively, D is TRBD1 (5 bases). Between the trimmed V and J ends, which lost 8 bases and 0 bases, there was a span of 14 bases. Germline V CDR1 and CDR2: MDHEN, SYDVKM. This CDR3 has 15 residues. The CDR3 bases are TGTGCCAGCGGCGCGGACATCGGCTCTGGAAACACCATATATTTT. Amino acids: CASGADIGSGNTIYF.

The V call is TRBV2, the J call TRBJ2-1, with 11 bases aligning to TRBD1. This CDR3 has 14 residues. V lost 8 bases and J lost 6; bases outside the gene matches: 6. Germline lookup yields CDR1 SNHLY and CDR2 FYNNEI. The CDR3 DNA reads TGTGCCAGCTCCGGGACAGGGGGGCCCAATGAGCAGTTCTTC. It translates to CASSGTGGPNEQFF.

In regard to this clone: This is likely a read error, given that the CDR3 carries no conserved phenylalanine or tryptophan at its end. The DNA is omitted, as the CDR3 cannot be located on it reliably, and the CDR3 follows TCRdb's listing. The chain carries TRBV27 and TRBJ2-3; TRBD1 reflects the table's D call only, with no check against the DNA. Germline loops: CDR1 MNHEY, CDR2 SMNVEV (reference sequence). Termini included, the CDR3 measures 9 amino acids. This CDR3 reads CASSPTGFA.

This clone was found once. The chain combines TRBV6-1 with TRBJ1-3; 9 bases align to TRBD1. Germline loops: CDR1 MNHNS, CDR2 SASEGT. The junction had 6 bases not matched to a gene; V was cut back by 4 bases and J by 2 bases. This CDR3 is built from 16 residues. This CDR3 is CASSAGWTGAGNTIYF. CDR3 sequence (DNA): TGTGCCAGCAGTGCCGGATGGACAGGGGCTGGAAACACCATATATTTT.

This clone was recorded only once. The chain combines TRBV24-1 with TRBJ2-3, with TRBD2 as a possible D gene (6 bases). V lost 4 bases and J lost 3, with 16 bases in between. There are 16 residues in the CDR3. The germline gives CDR1 KGHDR, CDR2 SFDVKD. CDR3 bases: TGTGCCACCAGTGACCCCGGGGAGGTAGGGACAGATACGCAGTATTTT. Its translation: CATSDPGEVGTDTQYF.

This sequence joins TRBV19 and TRBJ1-5; weak D call: TRBD1 (6 bases). V was shortened by 1 base and J by 7 bases, with 11 bases between the two germline ends. The CDR3 has 14 residues. From germline, CDR1 is LNHDA and CDR2 SQIVND (reference sequence). CDR3 in amino acids: CASSIGTVTQPQHF. DNA of the CDR3: TGTGCCAGTAGTATAGGGACAGTTACGCAGCCCCAGCATTTT.

V is TRBV23-1 and J is TRBJ2-3; D is uncertain. TRBV23-1 qualifies as an ORF whose function is uncertain. This CDR3 has 13 amino acids. V shed 7 bases and J shed 2 bases, with 10 bases lying between them. For the CDR3, the DNA is TGCGCCAGCATTTGGAGCTACACAGATACGCAGTATTTT. This encodes CASIWSYTDTQYF.

The chain recombines TRBV9 with TRBJ1-1; possibly TRBD1 for D (6 bases). The ends were cut back, 4 bases at V and 5 bases at J, with 12 bases in the middle. Germline values: CDR1 SGDLS, CDR2 YYNGEE. The CDR3 loop spans 13 amino acids. The CDR3 loop is CASSLDRPTEAFF. The CDR3 bases are TGTGCCAGCAGCCTGGACAGACCGACTGAAGCTTTCTTT.

Here the CDR3 reads CATSDKGQGGTDTQYF. CDR3 bases: TGTGCCACCAGTGATAAAGGACAGGGAGGTACAGATACGCAGTATTTT. The chain recombines TRBV24-1 with TRBJ2-3, with 8 bases fitting TRBD1. Per germline, CDR1 KGHDR and CDR2 SFDVKD. Losses at the gene ends were 3 bases for V and 3 bases for J; bases not matched to a gene: 7. The CDR3 is made up of 16 amino acids.

The J gene is TRBJ2-7, the V gene TRBV7-2; the match to TRBD2 covers 9 bases. The CDR3 has 15 residues. The J segment lost 2 bases and the V segment lost 2 bases, leaving 4 bases of the junction unmatched. The germline V gene encodes CDR1 SGHTA and CDR2 FQGNSA. The CDR3 spells CASSLLAGEAYEQYF. As DNA, the CDR3 is TGTGCCAGCAGCTTATTAGCGGGAGAGGCCTACGAGCAGTACTTC.

The V gene is TRBV19, the J gene TRBJ1-1, with TRBD1 matching over 9 bases. The length of the CDR3 is 14 residues. The germline CDR1 and CDR2 sequences are LNHDA and SQIVND (reference sequence). The V gene end was trimmed by 6 bases and the J gene end by 9 bases; junction bases not matched to a gene: 11. The CDR3 coding sequence is TGTGCCAGTAGCCCGACGGCGGGACAGGGAAAAGCTTTCTTT. Its translation: CASSPTAGQGKAFF.

V usage is TRBV7-8 and J usage is TRBJ1-6; 10 positions agree with TRBD1. Germline V gives CDR1 SGHVS, CDR2 FQNEAQ. This CDR3 has 15 amino acids. The V and J ends lost 3 bases and 5 bases, in that order; junction bases with no gene match: 1. CDR3 protein: CASSLGQGNNSPLHF. In DNA, the CDR3 is TGTGCCAGCAGCTTGGGACAGGGGAATAATTCACCCCTCCACTTT. Drawing the rest from reference TRBV7-8 and TRBJ1-6, the complete variable domain is GAGVSQSPRYKVAKRGQDVALRCDPISGHVSLFWYQQALGQGPEFLTYFQNEAQLDKSGLPSDRFFAERPEGSVSTLKIQRTQQEDSAVYLCASSLGQGNNSPLHFGNGTRLTVT.

The rearrangement joins TRBV5-1 to TRBJ1-3, with D uncertain. From germline, CDR1 is SGHRS and CDR2 YFSETQ. CDR3 length: 15 residues. Trimming stripped 3 bases from V and 0 bases from J, with 10 bases between. The CDR3 nucleotides are TGCGCCAGCAGCTCGGACGGGAACTCTGGAAACACCATATATTTT. This encodes CASSSDGNSGNTIYF.

This clone was counted ten times or more. This chain connects TRBV5-1 to TRBJ1-5; D gene ambiguous. V was trimmed by 0 bases and J by 2 bases, leaving 9 bases between them. The germline gives CDR1 SGHRS, CDR2 YFSETQ. The CDR3 is made up of 15 amino acids. The DNA of the CDR3 is TGCGCCAGCAGCTTGGATGGTAGAGGCAATCAGCCCCAGCATTTT. This sequence encodes CASSLDGRGNQPQHF.

In its sample, this clone was seen once. The chain has TRBV5-1 and TRBJ2-1; perhaps TRBD2 as D (5 bases). The CDR3 is 16 amino acids. Germline assignment: CDR1 SGHRS and CDR2 YFSETQ. V gave up 2 bases and J gave up 0 bases, with 12 bases separating them. Written as DNA, the CDR3 is TGCGCCAGCAGCTTTGCGCCGGGGAGCTCCTACAATGAGCAGTTCTTC. It codes for CASSFAPGSSYNEQFF.